These 13 T cell receptor beta chains were sequenced from one sample in a study of circulating CD8 cells and anti-PD-1 response in melanoma. Using about 15 ng of total RNA, TCR libraries were made with the QIAseq Immune Repertoire TCR panel. Via MiXCR, TCRdb re-called the reads, giving one row per CDR3 protein. The data contain several hundred distinct CDR3 sequences, approximately 15% of them singletons. Four subsets defined by PD-1 and/or TIGIT were sorted from live CD3+CD8+TCRalphabeta+ cells. This specimen consisted of CD8+ T cells from PBMCs, obtained at baseline or after one month of anti-PD-1 therapy (not recorded which). The origin of the receptors is a human donor with melanoma.

By sample fraction, this clonotype is large. V usage is TRBV5-1 and J usage is TRBJ2-7; possibly TRBD2 for D (5 bases). This CDR3 comprises 15 residues. CDR1 and CDR2 from the germline V gene are SGHRS and YFSETQ. The V gene lost 4 bases and the J gene lost 3 bases, with 17 bases spanning the gap. The CDR3 sequence is CASSPGSYTGYEQYF. CDR3 nucleotides: TGCGCCAGCAGCCCGGGATCCTACACGGGCTACGAGCAGTACTTC.

A few counts support this clonotype. This may stem from a read error, because a much larger clone lies one nucleotide away. The genes are TRBV2 and TRBJ1-1; D is unresolved. Germline V lookup: CDR1 SNHLY, CDR2 FYNNEI. This CDR3 has 10 amino acids. Trimming pared 8 bases from V and 11 bases from J, leaving 12 bases between. The CDR3 nucleotides read TGTGCCAGCTTTTTGGCAGACGCTTTCTTT. It yields the protein CASFLADAFF.

In its sample, this clonotype ranks as hyperexpanded. The chain employs TRBV4-1 and TRBJ2-7; D remains unclear. This CDR3 has 15 amino acids. The V end was cut by 4 bases, the J end by 0 bases, with 13 bases between. CDR1 and CDR2 from the germline V gene are MGHRA and YSYEKL. The CDR3 loop reads CASSLIPESSYEQYF. The CDR3 DNA follows: TGCGCCAGCAGCCTCATCCCGGAAAGCTCCTACGAGCAGTACTTC.

This clonotype is classed as medium-sized. The chain links TRBV4-2 to TRBJ2-3, with TRBD2 matching over 9 bases. Unmatched junction bases numbered 11, after V lost 0 bases and J lost 4 bases. CDR3 size: 18 residues. The germline gives CDR1 LGHNA, CDR2 YNFKEQ. The CDR3 sequence is CASSQDVLAGGRADTQYF. CDR3 sequence (DNA): TGTGCCAGCAGCCAAGATGTTCTCGCGGGGGGGCGAGCAGATACGCAGTATTTT.

On this clonotype itself: The junction shows a germline mismatch at one end, possibly a read error. The chain joins TRBV7-2 to TRBJ1-4; no firm D call. The CDR3 covers 14 residues. Germline V gene data show CDR1 as SGHTA and CDR2 as FQGNSA. The CDR3 DNA is TGTGCCGGCAGCCAATCAAGGACTAATGAAAAACTGTTTTTT. This gives the protein CAGSQSRTNEKLFF.

Relative to its sample, this clonotype is medium-sized (0.01 to 0.1%). The V and J genes are TRBV29-1 and TRBJ2-7; D is unresolved. The V gene's germline CDR1 is SQVTM and CDR2 ANQGSEA. The CDR3 extends over 14 amino acids. V was pared by 6 bases and J by 1 base, with 16 bases between. The CDR3 loop is CSVVDGLVSYEQYF. In DNA, the CDR3 is TGCAGCGTGGTAGACGGGTTGGTATCCTACGAGCAGTACTTC.

The rearrangement uses TRBV28 and TRBJ2-2; D is perhaps TRBD2 (6 bases). Germline CDR1 reads MDHEN; CDR2 reads SYDVKM. The CDR3 sequence is 15 residues long. V was trimmed by 6 bases and J by 0 bases, leaving 11 bases between them. This chain's CDR3 is CASSPGLPNTGELFF. In nucleotides, the CDR3 is TGTGCCAGCAGCCCGGGACTCCCGAACACCGGGGAGCTGTTTTTT.

Within the sample, this clonotype is large. The V gene is TRBV7-2, the J gene TRBJ2-3, with 15 bases lining up with TRBD2. V dropped 4 bases and J dropped 2; count of bases not matched to a gene: 7. This CDR3 is built from 18 residues. Germline lookup yields CDR1 SGHTA and CDR2 FQGNSA. The CDR3 sequence is CASSWGTSGGTATDTQYF. CDR3 coding DNA: TGTGCCAGCAGCTGGGGGACTAGCGGGGGGACGGCCACAGATACGCAGTATTTT.

This clonotype is categorized as large. The chain joins TRBV29-1 to TRBJ1-2; D not resolved. The CDR3 sequence is 12 residues long. The V gene's germline CDR1 is SQVTM and CDR2 ANQGSEA. Trimming stripped 4 bases from V and 4 bases from J, with 10 bases between. CDR3 loop: CSVGWKGYGYTF. The CDR3 region has the DNA TGCAGCGTTGGATGGAAAGGCTATGGCTACACCTTC.

In its sample, this clonotype is medium-sized (0.01 to 0.1%). This sequence joins TRBV3-1 and TRBJ2-3, with D hard to call. From germline, CDR1 is LGHDT and CDR2 YNNKEL (reference sequence). The CDR3 extends over 12 amino acids. The V and J ends lost 4 bases and 6 bases respectively, with 8 bases between them. In DNA form, the CDR3 reads TGTGCCAGCAGCCCCCGTCGGGATACGCAGTATTTT. It codes for CASSPRRDTQYF.

This clonotype is medium-sized. The V and J genes are TRBV12-3 or TRBV12-4 and TRBJ1-2; no definite D call. The CDR3 covers 13 residues. Trimming cost V 1 base and J 6 bases, with 9 bases left between them. This chain's CDR3 is CASSLEPRDGYTF. The CDR3 region has the DNA TGTGCCAGCAGTTTAGAGCCAAGGGATGGCTACACCTTC.

In its sample, this clonotype was seen a few times. A read error is possible here, since a much larger clone lies one base away. The chain is built from TRBV11-2 and TRBJ2-7; maybe TRBD1 (5 bases). Germline loops: CDR1 SGHAT, CDR2 FQNNGV. The CDR3 contains 12 residues. The CDR3 nucleotides are TGTGCCAGCGGCTTCCAGGGTTGGGAGCAGTACTTC. This sequence encodes CASGFQGWEQYF.

Judged by abundance, this clonotype is medium-sized. The chain uses TRBV12-3 or TRBV12-4 and TRBJ2-1, with D perhaps matching TRBD2 (6 bases). Trimming removed 1 base at V and 9 bases at J, with 10 bases between. CDR3 size: 13 residues. The DNA for the CDR3 is TGTGCCAGCAGTTTAGAACTAGCTGGTGAGCAGTTCTTC. This sequence encodes CASSLELAGEQFF.